The rows below give T cell receptor beta chains drawn from one sample of a study of identical twins. TCRdb recomputed calls from the 5' RACE reads with MiXCR, one row per CDR3 protein. Of some 500,000 distinct CDR3 sequences in the sample, around an eighth were seen once. The data also belong to a second study, concerning yellow fever vaccine responses in identical twins.

The sample taken for sequencing was CD4+ T cells sorted from blood. The origin of the receptors is a young woman in good health. Each CDR3 is given with its conserved first and last residue. A D gene is named only where the DNA matches it firmly. Size is omitted from some rows. Given values are once, few, many or a class for expanded clones.

V	size	J	D	CDR3	DNA
TRBV9	-	TRBJ2-5	-	CASSVGGPGTQYF	TGTGCCAGCAGCGTAGGCGGTCCGGGGACCCAGTACTTC
TRBV6-1	-	TRBJ1-2	-	CASSGSWFGYTF	TGTGCCAGCAGTGGGAGTTGGTTTGGCTACACCTTC
TRBV4-3	-	TRBJ2-3	TRBD2	CASSQEAKGGRHTDTQYF	TGCGCCAGCAGCCAAGAAGCGAAAGGCGGGAGGCACACAGATACGCAGTATTTT
TRBV5-1	few	TRBJ1-6	-	CASSRADTNSPLHF	TGCGCCAGCAGCCGGGCGGATACTAATTCACCCCTCCACTTT
TRBV5-1	-	TRBJ1-4	-	CASSWELGEKLFF	TGCGCCAGCAGCTGGGAACTAGGTGAAAAACTGTTTTTT
TRBV6-1	-	TRBJ2-4	-	CASSQSGVGLAKNIQYF	TGTGCCAGCAGTCAGTCAGGGGTGGGTCTAGCCAAAAACATTCAGTACTTC
TRBV7-9	few	TRBJ2-1	TRBD2	CASSPGGPRNEQFF	TGTGCCAGCAGCCCGGGAGGGCCTAGGAATGAGCAGTTCTTC
TRBV12-3/TRBV12-4	many	TRBJ1-5	-	CASSFGAPNSNQPQHF	TGTGCCAGCAGTTTCGGCGCGCCTAATAGCAATCAGCCCCAGCATTTT
TRBV18	-	TRBJ2-7	-	CASSTSQGYEQYF	TGTGCCAGCTCAACATCACAGGGCTACGAGCAGTACTTC
TRBV24-1	many	TRBJ2-2	-	CATSDPNTGELFF	TGTGCCACCAGTGACCCGAACACCGGGGAGCTGTTTTTT
TRBV4-1	many	TRBJ2-3	-	CASSQEPTDTQYF	TGCGCCAGCAGCCAAGAGCCCACAGATACGCAGTATTTT
TRBV20-1	few	TRBJ2-5	-	CSAEDDGETQYF	TGCAGTGCCGAGGACGACGGAGAGACCCAGTACTTC
TRBV5-1	few	TRBJ2-5	-	CASSILSEQETQYF	TGCGCCAGCAGCATTCTTTCAGAACAAGAGACCCAGTACTTC
TRBV14	few	TRBJ2-2	-	CASSNILGDYSWGSWGPNTGELFF	TGTGCCAGCAGCAATATTTTGGGAGATTATTCGTGGGGCAGTTGGGGACCGAACACCGGGGAGCTGTTTTTT
TRBV5-6	few	TRBJ2-4	-	CASSGINRVGDIQYF	TGTGCCAGCAGCGGTATAAACAGGGTTGGGGACATTCAGTACTTC
TRBV10-3	few	TRBJ2-7	-	CAISRSSYEQYF	TGTGCCATCAGTCGGAGCTCCTACGAGCAGTACTTC
TRBV5-1	-	TRBJ2-7	-	CASSQTGSSEQYF	TGCGCCAGTTCCCAGACAGGTTCGAGCGAGCAGTACTTC
TRBV7-2	few	TRBJ2-1	TRBD2	CASSIGTSGSSYNEQFF	TGTGCCAGCAGCATCGGGACTAGCGGGAGCTCCTACAATGAGCAGTTCTTC
TRBV20-1	-	TRBJ2-2	TRBD2	CSARKGTTTGELFF	TGCAGTGCTAGAAAGGGGACTACCACCGGGGAGCTGTTTTTT
TRBV2	-	TRBJ2-3	TRBD2	CASSDPPSGMGTDTQYF	TGTGCCAGCAGTGATCCCCCTAGCGGGATGGGCACAGATACGCAGTATTTT
TRBV6-5	few	TRBJ2-1	TRBD2	CASSYYIPGSASGSIEQFF	TGTGCCAGCAGTTACTATATCCCCGGGTCGGCTAGCGGGAGTATTGAGCAGTTCTTC
TRBV29-1	-	TRBJ1-4	-	CSVGRLGEKLFF	TGCAGCGTTGGGAGGTTGGGGGAAAAACTGTTTTTT
TRBV7-7	few	TRBJ2-2	TRBD2	CASSSSGLAVTGELFF	TGTGCTAGCAGCTCGTCGGGACTAGCGGTTACCGGGGAGCTGTTTTTT
TRBV12-3/TRBV12-4	few	TRBJ2-4	-	CASREGQTNIQYF	TGTGCCAGCAGGGAGGGACAGACAAACATTCAGTACTTC
TRBV7-8	-	TRBJ2-1	-	CASSLIGLSNEQFF	TGTGCCAGCAGCTTAATCGGTCTTTCCAATGAGCAGTTCTTC
TRBV3-1	few	TRBJ2-1	TRBD2	CASSQFPTSDTYNEQFF	TGTGCCAGCAGCCAATTTCCGACTAGCGATACCTACAATGAGCAGTTCTTC
TRBV7-3	-	TRBJ2-5	-	CASSLRGVEETQYF	TGTGCCAGCAGCTTAAGGGGAGTAGAAGAGACCCAGTACTTC
TRBV7-8	-	TRBJ2-4	TRBD2	CASSSTSGAPTGSKNIQYF	TGTGCCAGCAGCTCAACTAGCGGGGCCCCGACGGGATCCAAAAACATTCAGTACTTC
TRBV7-6	few	TRBJ2-1	TRBD1	CASSSGTGGKEQFF	TGTGCCAGCAGTTCCGGGACAGGGGGCAAGGAGCAGTTCTTC
TRBV6-1	-	TRBJ2-2	-	CASRGVGGNTGELFF	TGTGCCAGCAGGGGCGTGGGCGGCAACACCGGGGAGCTGTTTTTT
TRBV11-2	few	TRBJ2-4	TRBD2	CASSSRTSGEAKNIQYF	TGTGCCAGCAGCTCCCGGACTAGCGGGGAAGCCAAAAACATTCAGTACTTC
TRBV6-1	few	TRBJ2-1	TRBD2	CASRLAGMSYNEQFF	TGTGCCAGCAGACTAGCGGGGATGTCCTACAATGAGCAGTTCTTC
TRBV10-1	few	TRBJ2-7	-	CASGGELGQYF	TGCGCCAGCGGAGGAGAATTGGGGCAGTACTTC
TRBV6-1	few	TRBJ2-7	-	CASSSELGDGILHEQYF	TGTGCCAGCAGCTCCGAATTAGGGGACGGGATACTCCACGAGCAGTACTTC
TRBV10-3	many	TRBJ2-5	-	CATRAGEETQYF	TGTGCCACCAGGGCAGGGGAAGAGACCCAGTACTTC
TRBV7-6	-	TRBJ2-5	-	CASSLYYQNEETQYF	TGTGCCAGCAGCTTATACTACCAAAACGAAGAGACCCAGTACTTC
TRBV7-9	-	TRBJ2-2	-	CASSLGTYTGELFF	TGTGCCAGCAGCTTAGGGACTTACACCGGGGAGCTGTTTTTT
TRBV5-1	few	TRBJ1-2	-	CASSLVAEAGGYTF	TGCGCCAGCAGCTTGGTTGCTGAGGCGGGTGGCTACACCTTC
TRBV12-3/TRBV12-4	-	TRBJ2-3	TRBD2	CATRGAGGTDTQYF	TGTGCCACCCGCGGGGCGGGAGGGACAGATACGCAGTATTTT
TRBV19	-	TRBJ2-2	TRBD1	CASSGQVANTGELFF	TGTGCCAGTAGCGGACAGGTCGCGAACACCGGGGAGCTGTTTTTT
TRBV28	few	TRBJ1-2	TRBD1	CASSGSGTGGTGYGYTF	TGTGCCAGCAGTGGCTCCGGGACAGGGGGCACAGGCTATGGCTACACCTTC
TRBV4-2	many	TRBJ2-7	-	CASSQFQGTTPYEQYF	TGTGCCAGCAGCCAATTCCAGGGGACGACTCCCTACGAGCAGTACTTC
TRBV23-1	-	TRBJ2-1	-	CASSTGNLYNEQFF	TGCGCCAGCTCTACAGGGAACCTCTACAATGAGCAGTTCTTC
TRBV20-1	few	TRBJ2-7	-	CSARVVVLHSYF	TGCAGTGCTAGAGTGGTTGTGCTCCATTCGTACTTC
TRBV6-1	few	TRBJ2-1	-	CASRTEGLVYNEQFF	TGTGCCAGCAGAACGGAGGGACTGGTATACAATGAGCAGTTCTTC
TRBV3-1	-	TRBJ2-7	TRBD1	CASSQRGQASYEQYF	TGTGCCAGCAGCCAACGGGGACAGGCCTCCTACGAGCAGTACTTC
TRBV12-3/TRBV12-4	few	TRBJ2-1	TRBD1	CASSNRDSTYNEQFF	TGTGCCAGCAGTAACCGGGACAGTACCTACAATGAGCAGTTCTTC
TRBV3-1	-	TRBJ2-1	TRBD2	CASSPRLTSGAYNEQFF	TGTGCCAGCAGCCCCCGACTGACTAGCGGGGCTTACAATGAGCAGTTCTTC
TRBV28	few	TRBJ1-1	-	CASSSANTEAFF	TGTGCCAGCAGCTCGGCGAACACTGAAGCTTTCTTT
TRBV7-3	-	TRBJ2-7	-	CASSPAPGTYEQYF	TGTGCCAGCAGCCCCGCACCGGGGACCTACGAGCAGTACTTC
TRBV9	-	TRBJ2-3	-	CASSEGTGISTDTQYF	TGTGCCAGCAGCGAGGGGACCGGGATCAGCACAGATACGCAGTATTTT
TRBV20-1	-	TRBJ2-7	TRBD2	CSASHSGRTYEQYF	TGCAGTGCTAGCCATAGCGGGAGGACCTACGAGCAGTACTTC
TRBV28	-	TRBJ2-7	TRBD2	CASRDRAGRLAGLLYEQYF	TGTGCCAGCAGGGACAGGGCAGGGAGACTAGCGGGACTTCTATACGAGCAGTACTTC
TRBV7-2	-	TRBJ2-3	-	CASSPGGGFTDTQYF	TGTGCCAGCAGCCCCGGGGGCGGTTTCACAGATACGCAGTATTTT
TRBV3-1	few	TRBJ2-7	-	CASSQRGGYEQYF	TGTGCCAGCAGCCAAAGGGGAGGCTACGAGCAGTACTTC
TRBV25-1	-	TRBJ2-1	TRBD2	CARSSGSVIIPYNEQFF	TGTGCCAGGAGTAGCGGGAGCGTTATAATCCCCTACAATGAGCAGTTCTTC
TRBV30	-	TRBJ1-2	-	CAWSSGGDYGYTF	TGTGCCTGGAGTTCGGGAGGGGACTATGGCTACACCTTC
TRBV7-3	-	TRBJ2-5	-	CASSLNPVGTQYF	TGTGCCAGCAGCTTAAATCCGGTTGGGACCCAGTACTTC
TRBV6-5	few	TRBJ1-2	-	CASSYLDRHYGYTF	TGTGCCAGCAGTTACCTCGACAGGCATTATGGCTACACCTTC
TRBV5-1	-	TRBJ2-7	TRBD1	CASSLTTGGAYEQYF	TGCGCCAGCAGCTTGACGACAGGGGGGGCCTACGAGCAGTACTTC